This TCR beta chain was identified in a study of blood T cell repertoires in COVID-19. Overall study context: PBMCs, B-cell-depleted T cells, or T cells were the source of the cDNA or gDNA that made up the material.

This CDR3 spans 14 amino acids. The germline V gene has CDR1 SGHNT and CDR2 YENEEA. Trimming removed 1 base from V and 3 bases from J, with 10 bases in between. Sequencing used immunoSEQ multiplex PCR; TCRdb keeps in-frame clones, though not all of them. The sample shows under 150,000 clones, 85% to 90% of them seen only once. This receptor was identified in a woman between 45 and 60 years old with acute or convalescent COVID-19. The sample taken for sequencing was peripheral blood. This chain uses TRBV11-3 with TRBJ2-7; D is ambiguous. CDR3 in amino acids: CASSLGGEVYEQYF. The CDR3 nucleotides read TGTGCCAGCAGCTTAGGAGGAGAGGTCTACGAGCAGTACTTC.